This T cell receptor (delta chain) was recovered during a study of γδ T cells in repeated Plasmodium falciparum infection. Looking at the study overall: Sampling occurred at baseline, pre-infection for selected infections, and 21 days post-infection. Regarding the study as a whole: Vdelta2-negative gammadelta repertoires appeared less diverse and less shared in Malian than Australian children.

TCRdb ran CATT on the multiplex PCR reads. The table shows 50,000 or so delta-chain clones, with 1.5% to 2% occurring only once. This clone has ten or more counts. Its antigen is undetermined. CDR1 and CDR2 from the germline V gene are TSWWSYY and QGS. Trimming shortened V by 5 bases and J by 0 bases, and 26 bases separated the two germline ends. This CDR3 spans 22 amino acids. Bulk repertoires came from Vgamma9/Vdelta2+ or Vdelta2-negative gammadelta T cells flow-sorted from PBMC. This receptor was taken from a pool of human donors (malaria-infected and uninfected, not separated). The sequencing input was gamma-delta T cells from blood. The chain has TRDV1 and TRDJ3, with a weak D call TRDD2 (5 bases). The CDR3 nucleotides are TGTGCTCTTGGGTTCTTAGCCCCTTCTTTCCGACGAAGCTCCTGGGACACCCGACAGATGTTTTTC. Translated: CALGFLAPSFRRSSWDTRQMFF.